This TCR beta chain was captured in a study of PD-L1 blockade in urothelial cancer. Germline V gives CDR1 LNHDA, CDR2 SQIVND (reference sequence). Trimming removed 5 bases from V and 1 base from J, with 8 bases in between. This CDR3 is built from 13 residues. Clones were read by immunoSEQ multiplex PCR, and TCRdb kept only the in-frame ones, dropping some. The sample lists around 700 clones; 35% to 50% were seen once. The TCR was taken from a woman of 80 years or more with urothelial cancer. Sequencing used tumor tissue, obtained before atezolizumab (anti-PD-L1) treatment. The chain joins TRBV19 to TRBJ1-1; D is undetermined. This CDR3 is CASSLGRNTEAFF. CDR3 DNA sequence: TGTGCCAGTAGTTTAGGGAGGAACACTGAAGCTTTCTTT.